A selection of T cell receptor beta chains follows, all from one sample in a study of response to subunit inactivated influenza vaccine. TCRdb passed the RT-PCR reads through MiXCR, listing each CDR3 protein once. The sample consists of some 500,000 distinct CDR3 sequences, 16% of them appearing once. The material sequenced was CD4+ T cells sorted from PBMCs, taken around 2 years after vaccination. The receptors originated from a man between 50 and 70 years old who received an inactivated influenza vaccine. CDR3s include the opening cysteine and the closing phenylalanine or tryptophan. The order of the fields is J gene, V gene, CDR3 protein.

>TRBJ1-1|TRBV20-1
CSALTEANTEAFF
>TRBJ1-2|TRBV20-1
CSARTDLGFYGYTF
>TRBJ1-4|TRBV29-1
CSVWGTTNEKLFF
>TRBJ2-3|TRBV9
CASSARTNTDTQYF
>TRBJ1-5|TRBV20-1
CSATGHLSNQPQHF
>TRBJ2-5|TRBV6-1
CASSTYRGRGTQYF
>TRBJ2-3|TRBV18
CASSPRQAATSTDTQYF
>TRBJ1-2|TRBV6-2/TRBV6-3
CASSDWVDYGYTF
>TRBJ1-1|TRBV3-1
CASSQGAQGTEAFF
>TRBJ2-3|TRBV20-1
CSARDRGPRTDTQYF
>TRBJ2-2|TRBV7-2
CAGSLEALVTGELFF
>TRBJ1-6|TRBV6-1
CASRRTGEGNSPLHF
>TRBJ2-3|TRBV18
CASSPPNPGGKQYF
>TRBJ1-5|TRBV3-1
CASSLGGTLNQPQHF
>TRBJ2-5|TRBV5-1
CASRRGSNKETQYF
>TRBJ2-1|TRBV12-3/TRBV12-4
CASRPGQGSNEQFF
>TRBJ2-7|TRBV20-1
CSAQPGQIYEQYF
>TRBJ2-7|TRBV11-2
CASSLERRQGASSYEQYF
>TRBJ1-1|TRBV5-1
CASRPGTGDTEAFF
>TRBJ1-2|TRBV11-1
CASSAQVGYGYTF
>TRBJ2-1|TRBV9
CASSVDVATSYNEQFF
>TRBJ1-2|TRBV29-1
CSVGDTYGYTF
>TRBJ1-2|TRBV20-1
CSASGAGGTYGYTF
>TRBJ2-7|TRBV28
CASSLPPTGRDEQYF
>TRBJ2-7|TRBV20-1
CSARIASGRYEQYF
>TRBJ1-6|TRBV12-3/TRBV12-4
CASSLLQVYNSPLHF
>TRBJ2-2|TRBV7-2
CASSSTSGIVTGELFF
>TRBJ2-5|TRBV29-1
CSVEEQIQETQYF
>TRBJ2-7|TRBV4-3
CASSQDARQSYEQYF
>TRBJ2-7|TRBV6-2/TRBV6-3
CASSYLPVRATSYEQYF
>TRBJ2-7|TRBV15
CATAGGWGSGEQYF
>TRBJ2-5|TRBV7-9
CASSLYAGGRETQYF
>TRBJ2-5|TRBV6-4
CASSEASDGSWETQYF
>TRBJ2-7|TRBV6-1
CASRREGRDPEQYF
>TRBJ1-1|TRBV6-2/TRBV6-3
CASSSKSGARRLGAFF
>TRBJ2-1|TRBV5-1
CASSLGGGSLAGFYNEQFF
>TRBJ2-1|TRBV13
CASSLYGNEQFF
>TRBJ2-1|TRBV6-2/TRBV6-3
CASRREGHEQFF
>TRBJ2-4|TRBV10-3
CAISRGQVFLPSKTKNIQYF
>TRBJ2-2|TRBV12-3/TRBV12-4
CASSPYGAGVNTGELFF
>TRBJ1-1|TRBV5-1
CASSLSGRIETEAFF
>TRBJ1-2|TRBV27
CASLPRTGGNYGYTF
>TRBJ2-1|TRBV12-3/TRBV12-4
CASSLGLANDEQFF
>TRBJ2-1|TRBV20-1
CSARRTSGRTNEQFF
>TRBJ1-1|TRBV20-1
CSASGPGRLNTEAFF
>TRBJ2-1|TRBV5-6
CASSFLVTLTSGVGNEQFF
>TRBJ2-5|TRBV10-3
CAIKRGNQETQYF
>TRBJ1-3|TRBV9
CASSVGVGERYRGNTIYF
>TRBJ2-1|TRBV5-1
CASSLEAGGLNEQFF
>TRBJ2-4|TRBV28
CASSPSRANIQYF
>TRBJ1-1|TRBV7-2
CASSLGRGPTEAFF
>TRBJ2-1|TRBV5-5
CASSLRRETPTRFF
>TRBJ1-1|TRBV20-1
CSAELPGQGAFF
>TRBJ1-1|TRBV14
CASSQDWEKKGRTLGDTEAFF
>TRBJ1-5|TRBV7-9
CASSAGGVQPQHF
>TRBJ1-5|TRBV6-5
CASSYSWTDQPQHF
>TRBJ1-1|TRBV12-3/TRBV12-4
CASSLTTGTEAFF
>TRBJ2-5|TRBV4-2
CASSQTAVGGTEKSTYETQYF